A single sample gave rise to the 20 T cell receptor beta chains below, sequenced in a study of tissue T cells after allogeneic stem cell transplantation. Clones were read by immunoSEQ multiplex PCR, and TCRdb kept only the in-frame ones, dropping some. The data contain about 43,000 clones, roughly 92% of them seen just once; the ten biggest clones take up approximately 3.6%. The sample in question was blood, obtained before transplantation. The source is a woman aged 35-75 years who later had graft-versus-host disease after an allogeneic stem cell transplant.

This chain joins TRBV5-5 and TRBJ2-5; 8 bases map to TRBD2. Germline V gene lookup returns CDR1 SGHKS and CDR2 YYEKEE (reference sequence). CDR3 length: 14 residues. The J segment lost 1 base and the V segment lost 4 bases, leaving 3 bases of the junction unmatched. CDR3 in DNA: TGTGCCAGCAGCCGGGGGGGTTCCCAAGAGACCCAGTACTTC. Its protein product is CASSRGGSQETQYF.

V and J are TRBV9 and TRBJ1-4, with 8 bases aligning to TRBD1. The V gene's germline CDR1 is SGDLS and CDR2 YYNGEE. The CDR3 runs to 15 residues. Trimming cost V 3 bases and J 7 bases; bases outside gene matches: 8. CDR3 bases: TGTGCCAGCAGCGCCCAGACAGGGGCAGGTGAAAAACTGTTTTTT. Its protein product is CASSAQTGAGEKLFF.

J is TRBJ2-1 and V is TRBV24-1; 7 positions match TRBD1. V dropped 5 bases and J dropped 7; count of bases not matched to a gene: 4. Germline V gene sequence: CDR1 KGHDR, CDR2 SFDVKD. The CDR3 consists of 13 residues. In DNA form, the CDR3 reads TGTGCCACCAGTGGACAGGGTAAGAATGAGCAGTTCTTC. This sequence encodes CATSGQGKNEQFF.

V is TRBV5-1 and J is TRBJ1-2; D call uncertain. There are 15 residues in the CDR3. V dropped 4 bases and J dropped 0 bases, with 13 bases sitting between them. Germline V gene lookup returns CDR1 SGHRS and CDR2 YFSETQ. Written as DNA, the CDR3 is TGCGCCAGCAGCCGTCGGGCAGAGCCTAACTATGGCTACACCTTC. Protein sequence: CASSRRAEPNYGYTF.

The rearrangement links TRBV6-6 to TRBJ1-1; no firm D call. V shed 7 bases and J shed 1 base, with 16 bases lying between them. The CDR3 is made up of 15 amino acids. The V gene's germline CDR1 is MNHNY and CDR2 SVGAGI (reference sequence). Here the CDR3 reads CASTPKDGENTEAFF. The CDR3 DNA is TGTGCCAGCACCCCAAAGGACGGAGAGAACACTGAAGCTTTCTTT.

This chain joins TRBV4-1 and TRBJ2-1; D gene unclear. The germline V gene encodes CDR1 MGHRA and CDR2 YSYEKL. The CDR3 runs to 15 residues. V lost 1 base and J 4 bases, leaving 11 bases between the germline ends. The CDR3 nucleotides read TGCGCCAGCAGCCAAGTCCTAGTAGGATACAATGAGCAGTTCTTC. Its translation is CASSQVLVGYNEQFF.

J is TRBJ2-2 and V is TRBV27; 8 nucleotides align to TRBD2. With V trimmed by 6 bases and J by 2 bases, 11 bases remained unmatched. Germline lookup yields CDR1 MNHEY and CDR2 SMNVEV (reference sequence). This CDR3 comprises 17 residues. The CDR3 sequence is CASSLSGISVNTGELFF. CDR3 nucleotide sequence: TGTGCCAGCAGCCTTAGCGGGATTTCTGTAAACACCGGGGAGCTGTTTTTT.

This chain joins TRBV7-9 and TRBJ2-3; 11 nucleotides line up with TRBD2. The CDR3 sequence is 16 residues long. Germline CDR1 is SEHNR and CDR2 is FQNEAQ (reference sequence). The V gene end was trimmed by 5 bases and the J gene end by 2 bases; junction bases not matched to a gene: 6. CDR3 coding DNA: TGTGCCAGCAGCCGTCGACTAGCGGGAAACACAGATACGCAGTATTTT. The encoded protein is CASSRRLAGNTDTQYF.

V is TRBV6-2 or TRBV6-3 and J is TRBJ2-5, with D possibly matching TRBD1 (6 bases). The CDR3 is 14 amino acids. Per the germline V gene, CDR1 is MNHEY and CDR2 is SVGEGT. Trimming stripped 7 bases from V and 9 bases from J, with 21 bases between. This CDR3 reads CASTPPGTTRAQYF. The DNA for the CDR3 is TGTGCCAGCACCCCCCCGGGGACAACGAGAGCCCAGTACTTC.

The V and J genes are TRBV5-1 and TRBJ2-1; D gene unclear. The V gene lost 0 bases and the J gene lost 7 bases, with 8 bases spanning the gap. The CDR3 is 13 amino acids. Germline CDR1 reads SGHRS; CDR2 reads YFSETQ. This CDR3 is CASSLAISNEQFF. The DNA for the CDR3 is TGCGCCAGCAGCTTGGCTATCTCTAATGAGCAGTTCTTC.

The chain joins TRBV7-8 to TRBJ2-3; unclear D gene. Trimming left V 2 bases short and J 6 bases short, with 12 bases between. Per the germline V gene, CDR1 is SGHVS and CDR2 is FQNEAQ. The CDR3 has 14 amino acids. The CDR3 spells CASSLFIGVDTQYF. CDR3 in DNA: TGTGCCAGCAGCTTATTTATCGGAGTCGATACGCAGTATTTT.

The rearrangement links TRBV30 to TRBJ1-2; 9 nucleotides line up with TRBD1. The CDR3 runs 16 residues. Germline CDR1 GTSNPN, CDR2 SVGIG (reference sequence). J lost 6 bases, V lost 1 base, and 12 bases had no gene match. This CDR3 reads CAWSEGGQGIRNGYTF. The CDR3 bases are TGTGCCTGGAGTGAGGGGGGACAGGGAATAAGGAATGGCTACACCTTC. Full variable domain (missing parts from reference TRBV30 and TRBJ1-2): SQTIHQWPATLVQPVGSPLSLECTVEGTSNPNLYWYRQAAGRGLQLLFYSVGIGQISSEVPQNLSASRPQDRQFILSSKKLLLSDSGFYLCAWSEGGQGIRNGYTFGSGTRLTVV.

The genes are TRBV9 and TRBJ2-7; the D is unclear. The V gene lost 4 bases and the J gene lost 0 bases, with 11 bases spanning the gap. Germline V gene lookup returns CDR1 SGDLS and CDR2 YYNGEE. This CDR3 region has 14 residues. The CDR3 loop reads CASSPILSSYEQYF. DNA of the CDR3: TGTGCCAGCAGCCCCATCTTGAGCTCCTACGAGCAGTACTTC.

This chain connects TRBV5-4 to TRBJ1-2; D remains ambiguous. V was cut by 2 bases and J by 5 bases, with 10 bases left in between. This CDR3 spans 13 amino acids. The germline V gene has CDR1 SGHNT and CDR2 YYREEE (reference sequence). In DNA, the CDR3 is TGTGCCAGCAGCTTTCCGTTAGGGTATGGCTACACCTTC. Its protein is CASSFPLGYGYTF.

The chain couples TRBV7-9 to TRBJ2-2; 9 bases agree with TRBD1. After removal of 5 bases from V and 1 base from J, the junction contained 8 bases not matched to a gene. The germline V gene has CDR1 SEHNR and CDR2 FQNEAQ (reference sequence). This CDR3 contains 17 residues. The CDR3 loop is CASSRGTGIKNTGELFF. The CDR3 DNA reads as TGTGCCAGCAGCCGAGGGACAGGGATTAAGAACACCGGGGAGCTGTTTTTT.

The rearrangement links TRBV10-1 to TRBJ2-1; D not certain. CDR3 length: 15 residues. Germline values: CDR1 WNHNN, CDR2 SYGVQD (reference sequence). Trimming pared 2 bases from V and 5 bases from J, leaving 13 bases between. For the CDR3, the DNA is TGCGCCAGCAGTGAGGGGCAGAGTATTAACAATGAGCAGTTCTTC. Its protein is CASSEGQSINNEQFF.

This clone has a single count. The CDR3 here is CASSPPYEELFF. Here the CDR3 DNA reads TGTGCCAGCAGCCCCCCCTACGAGGAACTGTTTTTT. The chain has TRBV7-9 and TRBJ1-4; D call uncertain. The CDR3 runs 12 residues. Germline V lookup: CDR1 SEHNR, CDR2 FQNEAQ (reference sequence). The V end was cut by 5 bases, the J end by 12 bases, with 13 bases between. The full variable domain, its missing parts supplied by reference TRBV7-9 and TRBJ1-4, is DTGVSQNPRHKITKRGQNVTFRCDPISEHNRLYWYRQTLGQGPEFLTYFQNEAQLEKSRLLSDRFSAERPKGSFSTLEIQRTEQGDSAMYLCASSPPYEELFFGSGTQLSVL.

The CDR3 DNA sequence: TGTGCCAGCAGCATTCGGGACTATAGCAATCAGCCCCAGCATTTT. Residues: CASSIRDYSNQPQHF. This rearrangement joins TRBV5-6 to TRBJ1-5, with D perhaps TRBD1 (5 bases). V was cut by 4 bases and J by 0 bases, with 11 bases left in between. This CDR3 spans 15 amino acids. Germline lookup yields CDR1 SGHDT and CDR2 YYEEEE.

Here the CDR3 reads CASSLRGDRTYEQYF. The CDR3, as DNA: TGTGCCAGCAGCTTAAGGGGCGATCGCACCTACGAGCAGTACTTC. The V gene is TRBV7-2, the J gene TRBJ2-7; D is possibly TRBD1 (5 bases). This CDR3 contains 15 residues. The V end lost 2 bases, the J end lost 2 bases, and 13 bases lay between the germline ends. Germline V gene lookup returns CDR1 SGHTA and CDR2 FQGNSA.

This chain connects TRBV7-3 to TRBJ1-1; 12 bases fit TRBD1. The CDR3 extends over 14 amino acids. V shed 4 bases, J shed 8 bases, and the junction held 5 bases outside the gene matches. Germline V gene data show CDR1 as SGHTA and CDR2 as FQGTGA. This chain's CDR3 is CASSSGQGAPEAFF. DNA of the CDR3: TGTGCCAGCAGCTCGGGACAGGGGGCGCCGGAAGCTTTCTTT.